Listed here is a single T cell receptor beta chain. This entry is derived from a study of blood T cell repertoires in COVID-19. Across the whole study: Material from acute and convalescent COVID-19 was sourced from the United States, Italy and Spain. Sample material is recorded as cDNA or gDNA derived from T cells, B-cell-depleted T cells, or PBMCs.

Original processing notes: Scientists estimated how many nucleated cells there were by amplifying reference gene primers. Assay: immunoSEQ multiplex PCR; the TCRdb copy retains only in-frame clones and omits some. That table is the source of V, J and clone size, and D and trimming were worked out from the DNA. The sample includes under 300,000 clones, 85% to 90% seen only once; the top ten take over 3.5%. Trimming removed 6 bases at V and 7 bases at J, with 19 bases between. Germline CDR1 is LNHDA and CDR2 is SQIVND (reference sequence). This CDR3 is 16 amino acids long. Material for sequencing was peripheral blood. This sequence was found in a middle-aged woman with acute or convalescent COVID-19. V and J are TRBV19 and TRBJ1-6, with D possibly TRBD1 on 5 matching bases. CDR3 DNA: TGTGCCAGTAGGAGAGAGATAGGGGCTGTGAATTCACCCCTCCACTTT. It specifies CASRREIGAVNSPLHF.